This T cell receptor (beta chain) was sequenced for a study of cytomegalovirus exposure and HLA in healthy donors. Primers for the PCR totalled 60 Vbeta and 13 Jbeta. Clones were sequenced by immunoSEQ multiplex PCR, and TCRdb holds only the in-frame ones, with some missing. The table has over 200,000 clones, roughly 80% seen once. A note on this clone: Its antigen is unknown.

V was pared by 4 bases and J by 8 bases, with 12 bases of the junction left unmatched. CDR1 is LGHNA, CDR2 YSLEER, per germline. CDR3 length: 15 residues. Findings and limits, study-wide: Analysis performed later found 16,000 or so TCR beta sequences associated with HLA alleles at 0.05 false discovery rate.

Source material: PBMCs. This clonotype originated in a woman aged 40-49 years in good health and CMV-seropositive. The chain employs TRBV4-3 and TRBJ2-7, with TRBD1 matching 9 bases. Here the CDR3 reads CASSLHLGQGRQQYF. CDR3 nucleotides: TGCGCCAGCAGCCTACACCTCGGACAGGGGAGGCAGCAGTACTTC.